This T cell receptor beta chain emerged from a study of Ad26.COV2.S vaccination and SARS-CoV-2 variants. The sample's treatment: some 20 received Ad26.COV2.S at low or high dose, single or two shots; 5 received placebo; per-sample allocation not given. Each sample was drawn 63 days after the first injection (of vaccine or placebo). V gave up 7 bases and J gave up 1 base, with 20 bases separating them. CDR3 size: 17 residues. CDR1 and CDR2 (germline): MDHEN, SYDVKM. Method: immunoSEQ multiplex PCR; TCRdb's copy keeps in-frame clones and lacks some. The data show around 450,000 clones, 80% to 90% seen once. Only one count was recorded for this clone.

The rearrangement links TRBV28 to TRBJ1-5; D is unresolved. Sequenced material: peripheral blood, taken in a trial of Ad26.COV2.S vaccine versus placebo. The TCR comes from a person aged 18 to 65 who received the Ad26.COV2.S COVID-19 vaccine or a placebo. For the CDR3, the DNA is TGTGCCAGCACCTCGAACTCCCACCTAGTAAGCAATCAGCCCCAGCATTTT. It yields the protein CASTSNSHLVSNQPQHF.